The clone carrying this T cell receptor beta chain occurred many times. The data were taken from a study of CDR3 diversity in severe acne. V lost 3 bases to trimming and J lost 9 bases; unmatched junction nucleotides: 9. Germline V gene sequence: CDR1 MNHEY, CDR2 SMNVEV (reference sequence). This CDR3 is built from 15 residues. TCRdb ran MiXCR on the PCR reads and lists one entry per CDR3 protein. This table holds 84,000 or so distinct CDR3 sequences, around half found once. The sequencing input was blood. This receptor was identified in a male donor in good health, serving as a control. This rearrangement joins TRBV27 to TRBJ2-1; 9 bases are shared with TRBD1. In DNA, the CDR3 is TGTGCCAGCAGTTTGTCGGGACAGGGTAATGGTGAGCAGTTCTTC. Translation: CASSLSGQGNGEQFF.